The TCR beta chain described here comes from a study of metastatic and nonmetastatic thyroid tumors. Study-wide background: Across peripheral blood and tumor or nodule tissue samples taken from malignant and benign thyroid patients, the repertoires were compared with one another.

The CDR3 is 13 amino acids. Looked up from germline, CDR1 is MDHEN and CDR2 is SYDVKM. V trimming: 5 bases; J trimming: 5 bases; junction bases outside the gene matches: 2. In regard to this clone: Antigen unknown.

Thyroid surgery was preceded by no treatment in any patient. Findings and caveats of the study: Malignant thyroid tumors reportedly had TCR beta diversity that was significantly higher than in benign nodules, in blood and tumor.

The authors' processing: Variation in CDR3 across clinicopathological groups served as the basis for constructing a distant-metastasis classifier in papillary thyroid cancer. MiXCR was used by TCRdb to re-call the PCR reads. The V and J calls follow TCRdb's processing rather than the paper's. This sample has 15,000 to 20,000 clones, with under 30% found just once. The chain employs TRBV28 and TRBJ2-1; 8 bases are a match to TRBD2. The TCR comes from a female donor with papillary thyroid cancer or a benign thyroid nodule (not recorded which). Some clones in this sample may be carry-over from other donors' samples. Sequenced material: tumor tissue. The CDR3 loop is CASSGGRNNEQFF. CDR3 bases: TGTGCCAGCAGTGGCGGGAGGAACAATGAGCAGTTCTTC.